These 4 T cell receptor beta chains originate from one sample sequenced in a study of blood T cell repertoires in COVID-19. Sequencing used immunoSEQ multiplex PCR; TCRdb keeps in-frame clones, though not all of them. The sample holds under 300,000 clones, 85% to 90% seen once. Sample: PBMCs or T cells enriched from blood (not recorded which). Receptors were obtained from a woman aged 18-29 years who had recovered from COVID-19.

The CDR3 region has the DNA TGTGCCAGCAGCTTAAAGGGACTAGCCGGGAAAGAGACCCAGTACTTC. Translation gives CASSLKGLAGKETQYF. The chain uses TRBV11-2 and TRBJ2-5; 9 nucleotides match TRBD2. Germline V lookup: CDR1 SGHAT, CDR2 FQNNGV. This CDR3 has 16 residues. V dropped 2 bases and J dropped 3; count of bases not matched to a gene: 7. Drawing the rest from reference TRBV11-2 and TRBJ2-5, the complete variable domain is EAGVAQSPRYKIIEKRQSVAFWCNPISGHATLYWYQQILGQGPKLLIQFQNNGVVDDSQLPKDRFSAERLKGVDSTLKIQPAKLEDSAVYLCASSLKGLAGKETQYFGPGTRLLVL.

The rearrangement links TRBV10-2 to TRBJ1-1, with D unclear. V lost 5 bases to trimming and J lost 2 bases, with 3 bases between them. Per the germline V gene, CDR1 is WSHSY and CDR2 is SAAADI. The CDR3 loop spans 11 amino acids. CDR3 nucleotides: TGCGCCAGCAGTCCTAACACTGAAGCTTTCTTT. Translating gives CASSPNTEAFF.

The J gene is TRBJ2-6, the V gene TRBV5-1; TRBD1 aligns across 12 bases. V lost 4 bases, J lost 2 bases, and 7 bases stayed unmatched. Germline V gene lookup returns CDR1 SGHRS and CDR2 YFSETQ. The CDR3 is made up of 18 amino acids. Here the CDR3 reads CASSTGTGGPPGANVLTF. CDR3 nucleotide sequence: TGCGCCAGCAGCACCGGGACAGGGGGCCCCCCTGGGGCCAACGTCCTGACTTTC.

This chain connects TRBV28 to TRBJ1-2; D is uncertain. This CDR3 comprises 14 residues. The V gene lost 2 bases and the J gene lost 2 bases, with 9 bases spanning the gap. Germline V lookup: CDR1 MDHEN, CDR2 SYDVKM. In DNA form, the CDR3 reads TGTGCCAGCAGTTTAAGGGCGGGGAACTATGGCTACACCTTC. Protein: CASSLRAGNYGYTF.